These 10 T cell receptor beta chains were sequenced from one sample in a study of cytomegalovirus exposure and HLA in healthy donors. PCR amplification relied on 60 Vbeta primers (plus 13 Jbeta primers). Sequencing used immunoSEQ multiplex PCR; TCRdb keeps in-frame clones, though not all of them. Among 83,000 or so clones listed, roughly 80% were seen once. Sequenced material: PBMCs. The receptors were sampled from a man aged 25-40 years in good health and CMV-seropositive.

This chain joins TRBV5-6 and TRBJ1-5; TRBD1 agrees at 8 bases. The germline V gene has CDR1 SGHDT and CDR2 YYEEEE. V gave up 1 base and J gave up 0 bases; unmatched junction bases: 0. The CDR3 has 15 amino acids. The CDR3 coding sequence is TGTGCCAGCAGCTTGACAGGGGGTAGCAATCAGCCCCAGCATTTT. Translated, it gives CASSLTGGSNQPQHF.

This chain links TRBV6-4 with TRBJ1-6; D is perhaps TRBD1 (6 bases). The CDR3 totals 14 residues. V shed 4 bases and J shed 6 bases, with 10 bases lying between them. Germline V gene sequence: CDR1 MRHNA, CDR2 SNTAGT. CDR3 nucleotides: TGTGCCAGCAGTGCAACAGGGAGTAATTCACCCCTCCACTTT. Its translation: CASSATGSNSPLHF.

CDR3 amino acids: CASSSRGFPTSYNEQFF. The CDR3 coding sequence is TGTGCCAGCTCATCTAGGGGGTTCCCAACCTCCTACAATGAGCAGTTCTTC. The rearrangement uses TRBV18 and TRBJ2-1; possibly TRBD1 for D (6 bases). Trimming shortened V by 5 bases and J by 0 bases, and 17 bases separated the two germline ends. The CDR3 has 17 residues. CDR1 and CDR2 from the germline V gene are KGHSH and LQKENI. Combining the CDR3 with reference TRBV18 and TRBJ2-1 gives the whole variable domain NAGVMQNPRHLVRRRGQEARLRCSPMKGHSHVYWYRQLPEEGLKFMVYLQKENIIDESGMPKERFSAEFPKEGPSILRIQQVVRGDSAAYFCASSSRGFPTSYNEQFFGPGTRLTVL.

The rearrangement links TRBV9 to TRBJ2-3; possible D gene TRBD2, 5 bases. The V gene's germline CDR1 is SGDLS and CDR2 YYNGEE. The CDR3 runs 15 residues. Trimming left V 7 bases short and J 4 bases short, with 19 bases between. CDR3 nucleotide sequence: TGTGCCAGCGTCCGGGGAGACTTCGCTTCAGATACGCAGTATTTT. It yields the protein CASVRGDFASDTQYF. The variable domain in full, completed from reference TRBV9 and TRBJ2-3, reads DSGVTQTPKHLITATGQRVTLRCSPRSGDLSVYWYQQSLDQGLQFLIQYYNGEERAKGNILERFSAQQFPDLHSELNLSSLELGDSALYFCASVRGDFASDTQYFGPGTRLTVL.

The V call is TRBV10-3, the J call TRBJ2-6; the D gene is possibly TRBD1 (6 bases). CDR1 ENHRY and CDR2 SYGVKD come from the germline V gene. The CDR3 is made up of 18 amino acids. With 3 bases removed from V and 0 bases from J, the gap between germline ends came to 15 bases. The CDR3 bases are TGTGCCATCAGTGACCTACAGGGTCTGAGCTCTGGGGCCAACGTCCTGACTTTC. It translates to CAISDLQGLSSGANVLTF.

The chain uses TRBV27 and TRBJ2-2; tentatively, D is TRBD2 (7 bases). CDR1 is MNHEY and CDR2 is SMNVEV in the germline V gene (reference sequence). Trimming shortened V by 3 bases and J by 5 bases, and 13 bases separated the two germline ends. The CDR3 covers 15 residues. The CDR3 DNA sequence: TGTGCCAGCAGTTTCCGGGGGGCCCTAACCGGGGAGCTGTTTTTT. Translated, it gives CASSFRGALTGELFF.

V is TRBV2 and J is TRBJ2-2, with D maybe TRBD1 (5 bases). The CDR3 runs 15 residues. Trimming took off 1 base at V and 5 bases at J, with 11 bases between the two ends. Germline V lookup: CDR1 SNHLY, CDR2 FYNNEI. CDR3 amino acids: CASSEGTLGTGELFF. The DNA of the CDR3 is TGTGCCAGCAGTGAAGGGACATTGGGGACCGGGGAGCTGTTTTTT.

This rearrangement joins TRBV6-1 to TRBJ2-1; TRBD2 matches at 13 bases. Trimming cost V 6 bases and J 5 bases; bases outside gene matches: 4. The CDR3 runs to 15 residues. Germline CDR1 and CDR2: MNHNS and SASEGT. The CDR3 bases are TGTGCCAGCAGAGCGGGACTAGCGGGGAACAATGAGCAGTTCTTC. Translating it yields CASRAGLAGNNEQFF.

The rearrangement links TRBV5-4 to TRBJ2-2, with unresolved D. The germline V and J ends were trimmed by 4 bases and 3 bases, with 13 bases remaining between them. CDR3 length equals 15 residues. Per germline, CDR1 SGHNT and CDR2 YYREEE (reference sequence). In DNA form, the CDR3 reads TGTGCCAGCAGCGTGACGCAGGAAGACACCGGGGAGCTGTTTTTT. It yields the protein CASSVTQEDTGELFF. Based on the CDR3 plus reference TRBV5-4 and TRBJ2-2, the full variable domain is ETGVTQSPTHLIKTRGQQVTLRCSSQSGHNTVSWYQQALGQGPQFIFQYYREEENGRGNFPPRFSGLQFPNYSSELNVNALELDDSALYLCASSVTQEDTGELFFGEGSRLTVL.

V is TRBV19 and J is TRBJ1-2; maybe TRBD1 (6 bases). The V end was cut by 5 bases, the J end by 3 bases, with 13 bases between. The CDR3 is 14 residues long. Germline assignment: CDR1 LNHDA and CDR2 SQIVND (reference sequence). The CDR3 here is CASSLVGAHYGYTF. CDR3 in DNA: TGTGCCAGTAGTCTAGTGGGGGCGCACTATGGCTACACCTTC.